Below, 28 T cell receptor beta chains from the same sample are listed, as sequenced in a study of T-cell memory formation after mild COVID-19. TCRdb fed the 5' RACE reads into MiXCR, producing one record per CDR3 protein. Of 250,000 to 350,000 distinct CDR3 sequences listed, 15% to 20% are singletons. Sequenced input: PBMCs or a T cell subset sorted from them (not recorded which). Receptor source: a man younger than 35 who had mild COVID-19 (a few samples of this study predate the infection). Cell type and time point are not known.

J is TRBJ2-2 and V is TRBV7-8; D remains unclear. Trimming shortened V by 1 base and J by 3 bases, and 3 bases separated the two germline ends. The CDR3 totals 13 residues. The germline V gene encodes CDR1 SGHVS and CDR2 FQNEAQ. In DNA form, the CDR3 reads TGTGCCAGCAGCTTAGTATACACCGGGGAGCTGTTTTTT. This sequence encodes CASSLVYTGELFF.

The chain couples TRBV6-1 to TRBJ1-5, with 9 bases that match TRBD1. The germline V gene has CDR1 MNHNS and CDR2 SASEGT. There are 16 residues in the CDR3. After removal of 5 bases from V and 2 bases from J, the junction contained 7 bases not matched to a gene. The CDR3: CASSPGQGIGNQPQHF. Here the CDR3 DNA reads TGTGCCAGCAGTCCGGGACAGGGTATTGGCAATCAGCCCCAGCATTTT.

The CDR3 here is CASSDPSGGSYEQYF. The CDR3 DNA is TGTGCCAGCAGTGACCCCTCCGGGGGGTCCTACGAGCAGTACTTC. The chain uses TRBV12-3 or TRBV12-4 and TRBJ2-7; 7 bases are shared with TRBD2. After removal of 5 bases from V and 1 base from J, the junction contained 8 bases not matched to a gene. The CDR3 extends over 15 amino acids.

This clonotype was counted only a few times. The V call is TRBV6-5, the J call TRBJ1-6; tentatively, D is TRBD1 (5 bases). Germline V CDR1 and CDR2: MNHEY, SVGAGI. The CDR3 spans 16 residues. Deletions cut 0 bases from V and 9 bases from J, with 15 bases between. The CDR3 loop reads CASSYSTGVVGSPLHF. In nucleotides, the CDR3 is TGTGCCAGCAGTTACTCAACAGGAGTTGTAGGTTCACCCCTCCACTTT.

This clonotype was picked up a small number of times. This rearrangement joins TRBV6-2 or TRBV6-3 to TRBJ1-1, with D maybe TRBD1 (5 bases). The CDR3 contains 13 residues. Germline values: CDR1 MNHEY, CDR2 SVGEGT. Trimming pared 10 bases from V and 0 bases from J, leaving 12 bases between. CDR3 protein: CATEDTLNTEAFF. The CDR3, as DNA: TGTGCCACCGAGGACACCTTGAACACTGAAGCTTTCTTT.

The chain links TRBV7-3 to TRBJ2-7, with 7 bases that match TRBD1. Germline loops: CDR1 SGHTA, CDR2 FQGTGA. V lost 6 bases, J lost 3 bases, and 17 bases stayed unmatched. The CDR3 has 17 residues. DNA of the CDR3: TGTGCCAGCAGAAACTCCCCCCCCCAGGGGGAAATCTACGAGCAGTACTTC. The encoded protein is CASRNSPPQGEIYEQYF.

CDR3 region: CASSLARAATATSTDTQYF. CDR3 DNA sequence: TGTGCCAGCAGCTTAGCGCGTGCAGCGACCGCTACTAGCACAGATACGCAGTATTTT. The chain employs TRBV7-9 and TRBJ2-3, with D hard to call. From germline, CDR1 is SEHNR and CDR2 FQNEAQ (reference sequence). This CDR3 is built from 19 residues. The V and J ends lost 0 bases and 0 bases respectively, with 19 bases between them.

The table lists this clonotype with a few counts. The chain is built from TRBV7-2 and TRBJ1-1, with unresolved D. Trimming shortened V by 0 bases and J by 3 bases, and 20 bases separated the two germline ends. The germline gives CDR1 SGHTA, CDR2 FQGNSA. CDR3 length: 18 residues. The CDR3, as DNA: TGTGCCAGCAGCTTAGCATCCCGAGGTGGGATAAGCGACACTGAAGCTTTCTTT. Its translation is CASSLASRGGISDTEAFF. Full variable domain (remainder filled in from reference TRBV7-2 and TRBJ1-1): GAGVSQSPSNKVTEKGKDVELRCDPISGHTALYWYRQSLGQGLEFLIYFQGNSAPDKSGLPSDRFSAERTGGSVSTLTIQRTQQEDSAVYLCASSLASRGGISDTEAFFGQGTRLTVV.

The chain recombines TRBV19 with TRBJ2-3; either TRBD1 or TRBD2 may fit D (5 bases each). CDR1 is LNHDA and CDR2 is SQIVND in the germline V gene (reference sequence). Trimming removed 3 bases at V and 5 bases at J, with 12 bases between. This CDR3 is 14 amino acids long. The CDR3 sequence: CASSMKGTGDTQYF. DNA of the CDR3: TGTGCCAGTAGTATGAAAGGGACGGGAGATACGCAGTATTTT.

As DNA, the CDR3 is TGCGCCAGCAGCCAAGAAGGGACAGGGGGTATCTACGAGCAGTACTTC. It is translated as CASSQEGTGGIYEQYF. The rearrangement links TRBV4-3 to TRBJ2-7; 11 bases are a match to TRBD1. The J segment lost 3 bases and the V segment lost 0 bases, leaving 4 bases of the junction unmatched. Germline CDR1 is LGHNA and CDR2 is YSLEER. The CDR3 loop spans 16 amino acids.

This chain links TRBV6-5 with TRBJ2-7; a weak D match, TRBD2 (6 bases). With 0 bases removed from V and 2 bases from J, the gap between germline ends came to 14 bases. Germline lookup yields CDR1 MNHEY and CDR2 SVGAGI. The CDR3 covers 16 residues. CDR3 sequence: CASSYSKGGSTYEQYF. In DNA, the CDR3 is TGTGCCAGCAGTTACTCGAAAGGAGGGTCGACCTACGAGCAGTACTTC.

The gene calls are TRBV20-1 and TRBJ2-2, with 7 positions matching TRBD2. This CDR3 is built from 15 residues. Germline CDR1 reads DFQATT; CDR2 reads SNEGSKA (reference sequence). The ends lost 5 bases at V and 2 bases at J; junction bases unmatched: 8. CDR3 nucleotide sequence: TGCAGTGCTTCCTCTGCGGGGGATAACACCGGGGAGCTGTTTTTT. It is translated as CSASSAGDNTGELFF.

This clonotype has only a few counts. The chain uses TRBV7-2 and TRBJ1-1; maybe TRBD1 (6 bases). Looked up from germline, CDR1 is SGHTA and CDR2 is FQGNSA. V shed 7 bases and J shed 4 bases, with 10 bases lying between them. This CDR3 has 12 residues. CDR3 DNA: TGTGCCAGCATTGCCAGGGGCACTGAAGCTTTCTTT. Translated: CASIARGTEAFF.

The rearrangement uses TRBV20-1 and TRBJ2-4; TRBD2 aligns across 9 bases. This CDR3 contains 14 residues. CDR1 is DFQATT and CDR2 is SNEGSKA in the germline V gene (reference sequence). With V trimmed by 3 bases and J by 2 bases, 2 bases remained unmatched. The chain's CDR3 is CSARSSGTKNIQYF. CDR3 coding DNA: TGCAGTGCTAGGTCTAGCGGGACCAAAAACATTCAGTACTTC.

In this sample, this clonotype turned up many times. The genes are TRBV20-1 and TRBJ1-1; D might be TRBD1 (5 bases). CDR3 length: 12 amino acids. CDR1 DFQATT and CDR2 SNEGSKA come from the germline V gene (reference sequence). Trimming took 7 bases from V and 1 from J, leaving 10 bases between them. The CDR3 DNA reads as TGCAGTGGGGGCACCAGGAACACTGAAGCTTTCTTT. Translating it yields CSGGTRNTEAFF.

This clonotype was seen more than once but under ten times. This chain links TRBV6-5 with TRBJ1-2, with 7 nucleotides matching TRBD1. Germline V CDR1 and CDR2: MNHEY, SVGAGI. The CDR3 covers 14 residues. V was clipped by 5 bases and J by 4 bases; unmatched bases: 7. The CDR3: CASSTQGFGYGYTF. The CDR3 DNA reads as TGTGCCAGCAGTACACAGGGGTTCGGCTATGGCTACACCTTC.

This clonotype was detected a few times. The chain has TRBV5-8 and TRBJ2-1; 10 positions agree with TRBD2. The germline CDR1 and CDR2 sequences are SGHTS and YDEGEE. The CDR3 sequence is 17 residues long. The trim removed 0 bases at V and 1 base at J, leaving 4 bases unmatched. In DNA, the CDR3 is TGTGCCAGCAGCTTGGCTAGCGGGGGTGGGTCCTACAATGAGCAGTTCTTC. Protein sequence: CASSLASGGGSYNEQFF.

This clonotype was picked up a small number of times. The chain has TRBV6-6 and TRBJ2-4; 9 nucleotides match TRBD1. Germline V CDR1 and CDR2: MNHNY, SVGAGI (reference sequence). Losses at the gene ends were 2 bases for V and 2 bases for J; bases not matched to a gene: 7. This CDR3 is 17 amino acids long. CDR3 sequence: CASSYPGQGYSKNIQYF. Here the CDR3 DNA reads TGTGCCAGCAGTTACCCGGGACAGGGCTACTCCAAAAACATTCAGTACTTC.

This chain joins TRBV4-3 and TRBJ1-1; 7 nucleotides line up with TRBD1. This CDR3 contains 14 residues. The V gene's germline CDR1 is LGHNA and CDR2 YSLEER. The V segment lost 10 bases and the J segment 3 bases; nucleotides outside the gene matches: 11. CDR3 loop: CATKTGFSDTEAFF. CDR3 DNA sequence: TGCGCCACTAAGACAGGGTTCAGCGACACTGAAGCTTTCTTT.

This clonotype was seen at least ten times. This chain connects TRBV10-3 to TRBJ2-3; D is uncertain. The CDR3 length is 15 residues. Germline V gives CDR1 ENHRY, CDR2 SYGVKD. Deletions cut 2 bases from V and 8 bases from J, with 17 bases between. The CDR3 here is CAISEDPRAGGTQYF. The CDR3 nucleotides read TGTGCCATCAGTGAGGACCCTAGGGCCGGCGGTACGCAGTATTTT.

The chain employs TRBV4-2 and TRBJ2-5, with 11 nucleotides matching TRBD2. Germline V gene lookup returns CDR1 LGHNA and CDR2 YNFKEQ. The CDR3 length is 15 residues. The trim removed 4 bases at V and 5 bases at J, leaving 6 bases unmatched. CDR3 region: CASSRVPSGGETQYF. The CDR3 DNA reads TGTGCCAGCAGCCGCGTTCCTAGCGGGGGGGAGACCCAGTACTTC.

This clonotype has just a few counts. V gene TRBV7-6 combines with J gene TRBJ2-1; 10 bases are shared with TRBD2. Germline trimming cut 4 bases from V and 6 bases from J; bases unmatched to any gene: 9. Germline CDR1 reads SGHVS; CDR2 reads FNYEAQ. The CDR3 spans 16 residues. The CDR3 coding sequence is TGTGCCAGCAGCTCATCACTAGCGGGGATTCGCAATGAGCAGTTCTTC. This sequence encodes CASSSSLAGIRNEQFF.

In this sample, this clonotype turned up a few times. The DNA is left out, because the CDR3 cannot be placed on it with certainty; the CDR3 is given as TCRdb lists it. This chain connects TRBV6-2 or TRBV6-3 to TRBJ2-6. Ends included, the CDR3 has 15 residues. CDR1 is MNHEY and CDR2 is SVGEGT in the germline V gene. The CDR3 loop reads CASSPVGNGANVLNF.

The V gene is TRBV14, the J gene TRBJ2-5; D unclear. This CDR3 contains 13 residues. CDR1 SGHDN and CDR2 FVKESK come from the germline V gene. Trimming cost V 3 bases and J 2 bases, with 7 bases left between them. For the CDR3, the DNA is TGTGCCAGCAGCCATTCCGGACAAGAGACCCAGTACTTC. It translates to CASSHSGQETQYF.

This clonotype has only a few counts. The rearrangement links TRBV29-1 to TRBJ1-1; 7 positions match TRBD1. J lost 5 bases, V lost 5 bases, and 14 bases had no gene match. Per the germline V gene, CDR1 is SQVTM and CDR2 is ANQGSEA. The CDR3 spans 15 residues. This CDR3 reads CSVYGQAGGRTEAFF. CDR3 bases: TGCAGCGTTTACGGACAGGCGGGGGGTAGGACTGAAGCTTTCTTT.

This clonotype was counted only a few times. V gene TRBV11-1 combines with J gene TRBJ2-1; 8 positions agree with TRBD1. This CDR3 contains 16 residues. V lost 4 bases, J lost 4 bases, and 9 bases stayed unmatched. The germline gives CDR1 SGHAT, CDR2 FQDESV (reference sequence). CDR3 loop: CASSSPVGTGYNEQFF. The CDR3 region has the DNA TGTGCCAGCAGCTCCCCTGTCGGGACAGGTTACAATGAGCAGTTCTTC. The full variable domain, rest sourced from reference TRBV11-1 and TRBJ2-1, is EAEVAQSPRYKITEKSQAVAFWCDPISGHATLYWYRQILGQGPELLVQFQDESVVDDSQLPKDRFSAERLKGVDSTLKIQPAELGDSAMYLCASSSPVGTGYNEQFFGPGTRLTVL.

The CDR3 bases are TGTGCCAGCAGTGAAGCAAGAGACAGGGGGAACGAGCAGTACGTC. Its translation: CASSEARDRGNEQYV. V and J are TRBV2 and TRBJ2-7; 9 bases match TRBD1. Germline V gives CDR1 SNHLY, CDR2 FYNNEI. V trimming: 0 bases; J trimming: 5 bases; junction bases outside the gene matches: 5. This CDR3 has 15 residues.

The chain links TRBV13 to TRBJ2-7; 7 bases line up with TRBD2. This CDR3 has 13 residues. Unmatched junction bases numbered 10, after V lost 5 bases and J lost 9 bases. CDR1 and CDR2 (germline): PRHDT, FYEKMQ (reference sequence). The CDR3 DNA reads TGTGCCAGCAGCCGGGGGGATGAGTTGGTGCAGTACGTC. Translated, it gives CASSRGDELVQYV.